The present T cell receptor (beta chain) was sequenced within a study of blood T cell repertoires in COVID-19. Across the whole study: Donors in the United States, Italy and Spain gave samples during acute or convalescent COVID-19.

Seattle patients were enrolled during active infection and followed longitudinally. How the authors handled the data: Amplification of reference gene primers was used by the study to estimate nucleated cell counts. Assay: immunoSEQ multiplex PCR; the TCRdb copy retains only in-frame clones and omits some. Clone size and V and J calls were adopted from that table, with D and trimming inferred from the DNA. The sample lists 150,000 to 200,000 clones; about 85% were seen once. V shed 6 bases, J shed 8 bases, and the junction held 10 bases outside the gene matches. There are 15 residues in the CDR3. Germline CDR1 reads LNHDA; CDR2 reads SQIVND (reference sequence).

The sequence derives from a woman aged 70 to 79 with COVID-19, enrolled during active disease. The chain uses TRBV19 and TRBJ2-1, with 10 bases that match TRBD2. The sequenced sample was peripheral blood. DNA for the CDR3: TGTGCCAGTAGCGATAGCGGGAGGAGTAGGGATGAGCAGTTCTTC. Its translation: CASSDSGRSRDEQFF. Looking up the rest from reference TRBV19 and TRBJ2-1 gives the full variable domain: DGGITQSPKYLFRKEGQNVTLSCEQNLNHDAMYWYRQDPGQGLRLIYYSQIVNDFQKGDIAEGYSVSREKKESFPLTVTSAQKNPTAFYLCASSDSGRSRDEQFFGPGTRLTVL.